The source of this TCR beta chain is a study of human T cells and chemical hapten exposure. Overall study context: Patients had diphenylcyclopropenone applied to the scalp weekly throughout the roughly 25-week study.

Time point indicated: patch test 1, 2 weeks after DPC sensitization. Treatment described: therapeutic diphenylcyclopropenone sensitization with weekly scalp DPC. The library attached unique molecular identifiers to individual cDNA molecules. TCRdb re-called the RACE reads with MiXCR, one entry per CDR3 protein. Of around 380,000 distinct CDR3 sequences listed, roughly 4.8% are singletons. This clonotype was seen ten or more times. Germline V gene data show CDR1 as SGHDT and CDR2 as YYEEEE. This CDR3 is built from 13 residues. Trimming shortened V by 0 bases and J by 6 bases, and 7 bases separated the two germline ends.

This clonotype was obtained from a woman between 50 and 59 years old with alopecia areata. Some clones in this sample may be carry-over from other donors' samples. Sequences were derived from whole blood, sampled in connection with sensitization to the hapten diphenylcyclopropenone (DPC). The chain couples TRBV5-6 to TRBJ2-1, with unresolved D. This chain's CDR3 is CASSLAPSNEQFF. The CDR3 DNA reads as TGTGCCAGCAGCTTGGCCCCCAGCAATGAGCAGTTCTTC.